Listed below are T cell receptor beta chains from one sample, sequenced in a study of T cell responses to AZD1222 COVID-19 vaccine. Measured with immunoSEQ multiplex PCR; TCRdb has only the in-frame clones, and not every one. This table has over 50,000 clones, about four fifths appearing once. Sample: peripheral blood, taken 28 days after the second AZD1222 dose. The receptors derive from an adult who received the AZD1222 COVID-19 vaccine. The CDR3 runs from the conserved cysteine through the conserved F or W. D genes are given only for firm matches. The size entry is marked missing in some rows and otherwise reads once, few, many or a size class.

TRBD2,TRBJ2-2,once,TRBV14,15,CASSPSGKQFGELFF,TGTGCCAGCAGCCCTAGCGGGAAGCAGTTCGGGGAGCTGTTTTTT
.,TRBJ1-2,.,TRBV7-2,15,CASSLDNRVIRGYTF,TGTGCCAGCAGCTTAGATAACAGGGTGATTCGGGGCTACACCTTC
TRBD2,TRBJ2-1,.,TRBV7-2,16,CASSLFWQERGNEQFF,TGTGCCAGCAGCTTATTCTGGCAGGAGCGGGGCAATGAGCAGTTCTTC
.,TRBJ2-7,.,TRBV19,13,CASSIGKAYEQYF,TGTGCCAGTAGTATAGGGAAGGCCTACGAGCAGTACTTC
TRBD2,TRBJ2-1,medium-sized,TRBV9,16,CASSVPTSGTYNEQFF,TGTGCCAGCAGCGTACCCACTAGCGGGACCTACAATGAGCAGTTCTTC
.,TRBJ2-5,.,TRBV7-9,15,CASSRDRPFQETQYF,TGTGCCAGCAGCCGAGACAGACCCTTTCAAGAGACCCAGTACTTC
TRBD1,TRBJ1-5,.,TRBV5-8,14,CASNRGGSNQPQHF,TGTGCCAGTAACAGGGGGGGAAGCAATCAGCCCCAGCATTTT
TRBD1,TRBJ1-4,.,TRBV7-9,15,CASSSYRGSNEKLFF,TGTGCCAGCAGCTCCTACAGGGGATCTAATGAAAAACTGTTTTTT
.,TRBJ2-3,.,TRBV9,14,CASSRGLFTDTQYF,TGTGCCAGCAGCAGGGGACTGTTCACAGATACGCAGTATTTT
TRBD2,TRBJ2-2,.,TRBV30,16,CAWSTIGGGWTGELFF,TGTGCCTGGAGTACGATCGGGGGGGGCTGGACCGGGGAGCTGTTTTTT
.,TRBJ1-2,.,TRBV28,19,CASSLMGRESHDFNYGYTF,TGTGCCAGCAGTTTAATGGGAAGGGAATCTCACGATTTTAACTATGGCTACACCTTC
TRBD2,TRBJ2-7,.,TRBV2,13,CASSTVGRVEQYF,TGTGCCAGCAGCACCGTCGGGAGGGTTGAGCAGTACTTC
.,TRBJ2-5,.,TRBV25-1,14,CASSVSGGQETQYF,TGTGCCAGCAGTGTCAGTGGGGGGCAAGAGACCCAGTACTTC
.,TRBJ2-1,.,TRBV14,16,CASSPWFGGSYNEQFF,TGTGCCAGCAGCCCCTGGTTCGGGGGCTCCTACAATGAGCAGTTCTTC
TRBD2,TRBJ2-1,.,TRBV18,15,CASSPLLAGGNEQFF,TGTGCCAGCTCACCTTTGCTAGCGGGAGGTAATGAGCAGTTCTTC
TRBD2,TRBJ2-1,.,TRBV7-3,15,CASSQTSGSGNEQFF,TGTGCCAGCAGCCAGACTAGCGGGAGCGGGAATGAGCAGTTCTTC
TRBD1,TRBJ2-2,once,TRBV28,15,CASSLTGVGTGELFF,TGTGCCAGCAGTCTAACAGGGGTTGGCACCGGGGAGCTGTTTTTT
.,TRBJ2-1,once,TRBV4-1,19,CASSQDLFGLASSGKEQFF,TGCGCCAGCAGCCAAGATCTGTTCGGTTTGGCTTCCAGCGGAAAAGAGCAGTTCTTC
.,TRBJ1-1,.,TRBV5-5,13,CASSSRGAFEAFF,TGTGCCAGCAGCTCGCGTGGGGCGTTCGAAGCTTTCTTT
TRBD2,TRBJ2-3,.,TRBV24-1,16,CATSAPTSGRADTQYF,TGTGCCACCAGTGCCCCAACTAGCGGGAGGGCAGATACGCAGTATTTT
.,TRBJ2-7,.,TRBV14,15,CASSQVQGRRSEQYF,TGTGCCAGCAGCCAAGTTCAAGGACGACGGTCCGAGCAGTACTTC
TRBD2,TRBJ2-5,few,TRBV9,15,CASSVGTSGEETQYF,TGTGCCAGCAGCGTAGGTACTAGCGGAGAAGAGACCCAGTACTTC
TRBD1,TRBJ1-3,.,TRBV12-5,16,CASGFNQGATGNTIYF,TGTGCTAGTGGTTTTAATCAGGGGGCAACTGGAAACACCATATATTTT
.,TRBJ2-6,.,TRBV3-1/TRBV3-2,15,CASSQGFSGANVLTF,TGTGCCAGCAGCCAAGGGTTCTCTGGGGCCAACGTCCTGACTTTC
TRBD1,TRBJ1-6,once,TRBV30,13,CAVSRGMNSPLHF,TGTGCCGTCAGCAGGGGGATGAATTCACCCCTCCACTTT
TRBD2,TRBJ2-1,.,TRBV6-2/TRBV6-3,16,CASSTGTTSPYNEQFF,TGTGCCAGCAGCACCGGGACGACTAGCCCCTACAATGAGCAGTTCTTC
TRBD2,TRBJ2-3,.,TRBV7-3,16,CASSSRLAGAADTQYF,TGTGCCAGCAGCTCAAGACTAGCGGGAGCCGCAGATACGCAGTATTTT
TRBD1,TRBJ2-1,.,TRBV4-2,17,CASSPKLGQGAYNEQFF,TGTGCCAGCAGCCCCAAGTTAGGGCAGGGGGCTTACAATGAGCAGTTCTTC
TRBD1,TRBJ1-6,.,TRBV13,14,CASARTGDNSPLHF,TGTGCCAGCGCCCGGACAGGGGATAATTCACCCCTCCACTTT
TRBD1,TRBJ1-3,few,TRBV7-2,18,CASSLVSGQGATGNTIYF,TGTGCCAGCAGCTTAGTTTCGGGACAGGGGGCTACTGGAAACACCATATATTTT
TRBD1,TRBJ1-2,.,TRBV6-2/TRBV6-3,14,CASSWTGGNYGYTF,TGTGCCAGCAGTTGGACAGGGGGCAACTATGGCTACACCTTC
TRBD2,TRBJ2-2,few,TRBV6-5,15,CASSYPGRVAGELFF,TGTGCCAGCAGTTACCCGGGGAGGGTGGCCGGGGAGCTGTTTTTT
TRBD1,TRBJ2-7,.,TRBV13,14,CASSPRDRVHEQYF,TGTGCCAGCAGCCCCCGGGACAGAGTCCACGAGCAGTACTTC
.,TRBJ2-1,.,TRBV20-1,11,CSAEDYNEQFF,TGCAGTGCGGAGGACTACAATGAGCAGTTCTTC
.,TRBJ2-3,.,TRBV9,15,CASSVRGPSTDTQYF,TGTGCCAGCAGCGTGCGGGGCCCCTCCACAGATACGCAGTATTTT